This TCR beta chain was documented in a study of cytomegalovirus exposure and HLA in healthy donors. Study-level points and caveats: Many donors carried some public TCRs, although rarity characterized most TCR sequences. TCR association rates varied by HLA locus in a later analysis, with DRB1 highest and HLA-C lowest. Because they were indistinguishable, some V segments, including TRBV6-2 and TRBV6-3, were excluded.

The V gene's germline CDR1 is MDHEN and CDR2 SYDVKM. The CDR3 extends over 14 amino acids. After removal of 5 bases from V and 6 bases from J, the junction contained 8 bases not matched to a gene. Note on this clone: Its antigen is still unknown.

Primers for the PCR totalled 60 Vbeta and 13 Jbeta. Produced via immunoSEQ multiplex PCR; TCRdb's table is partial and in-frame only. This listing includes 150,000 to 200,000 clones. Although they were nominally healthy when sampled, donors likely had unrecorded immune exposures. The chain recombines TRBV28 with TRBJ1-1; 8 bases line up with TRBD1. Sequencing used PBMCs. This TCR was recovered from a man aged 25 to 45 in good health and CMV-seronegative. The CDR3 loop is CASSTPGGASEAFF. The CDR3 nucleotides read TGTGCCAGCAGTACCCCAGGGGGCGCTTCTGAAGCTTTCTTT.